These 3 T cell receptor beta chains share one sample of origin, sequenced in a study of T cell changes during pregnancy in multiple sclerosis. Produced via immunoSEQ multiplex PCR; TCRdb's table is partial and in-frame only. In the table there are around 69,000 clones, just over 90% of which are singletons. Source: peripheral blood, taken in the third trimester of pregnancy. The receptors shown here come from a female donor with multiple sclerosis, enrolled in a pregnancy study.

CDR3 region: CASSKDSGSSYEQYF. The CDR3 region has the DNA TGTGCCAGCAGTAAAGACAGTGGCAGCTCCTACGAGCAGTACTTC. The chain carries TRBV6-1 and TRBJ2-7, with TRBD1 as a possible D gene (5 bases). Between the trimmed V and J ends, which lost 5 bases and 0 bases, there was a span of 14 bases. This CDR3 spans 15 amino acids. Germline CDR1 reads MNHNS; CDR2 reads SASEGT.

The CDR3 nucleotides are TGTGCCAGCAGATCCCCGGGACTGGAGTCCTACGAGCAGTACTTC. Its protein product is CASRSPGLESYEQYF. The chain combines TRBV6-5 with TRBJ2-7, with D perhaps TRBD2 (6 bases). Germline V gene data show CDR1 as MNHEY and CDR2 as SVGAGI. This CDR3 is 15 amino acids long. Deletions cut 6 bases from V and 1 base from J, with 16 bases between.

This chain connects TRBV5-1 to TRBJ1-2, with D perhaps TRBD1 (6 bases). The CDR3 spans 18 residues. V lost 1 base, J lost 5 bases, and 24 bases lay in between. Germline CDR1 and CDR2: SGHRS and YFSETQ. Here the CDR3 reads CASSLTNRQAGRKYGYTF. CDR3 DNA sequence: TGCGCCAGCAGCTTGACGAATCGACAGGCCGGCAGGAAATATGGCTACACCTTC.